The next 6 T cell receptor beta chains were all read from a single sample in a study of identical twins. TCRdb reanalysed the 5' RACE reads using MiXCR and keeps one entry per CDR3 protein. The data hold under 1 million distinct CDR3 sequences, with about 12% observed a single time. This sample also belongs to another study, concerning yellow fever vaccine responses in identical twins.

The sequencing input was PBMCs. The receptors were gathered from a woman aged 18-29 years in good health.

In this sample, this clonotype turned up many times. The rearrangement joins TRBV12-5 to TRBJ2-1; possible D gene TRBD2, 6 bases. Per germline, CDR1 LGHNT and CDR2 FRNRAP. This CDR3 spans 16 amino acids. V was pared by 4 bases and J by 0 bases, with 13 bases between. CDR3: CASGSLQAGSYNEQFF. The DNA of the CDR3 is TGTGCTAGTGGTTCGCTCCAAGCGGGCTCCTACAATGAGCAGTTCTTC.

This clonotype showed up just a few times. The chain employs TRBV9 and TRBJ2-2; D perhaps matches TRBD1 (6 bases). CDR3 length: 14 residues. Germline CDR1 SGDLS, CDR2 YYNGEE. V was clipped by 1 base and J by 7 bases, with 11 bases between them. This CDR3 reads CASSVLGGVGELFF. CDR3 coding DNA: TGTGCCAGCAGCGTACTAGGGGGTGTCGGGGAGCTGTTTTTT.

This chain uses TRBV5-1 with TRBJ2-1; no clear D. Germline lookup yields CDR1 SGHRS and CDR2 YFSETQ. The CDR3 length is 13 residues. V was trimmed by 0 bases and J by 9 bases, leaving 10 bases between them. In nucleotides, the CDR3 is TGCGCCAGCAGCTTGGACAGACCTAGTGAGCAGTTCTTC. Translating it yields CASSLDRPSEQFF.

In DNA form, the CDR3 reads TGTGCCAGCAACGGTGGGGGGCAGGGGCTCTTCAATGAGCAGTTCTTC. Translating gives CASNGGGQGLFNEQFF. The chain is built from TRBV5-8 and TRBJ2-1, with D perhaps assigned TRBD1 or TRBD2 (6 bases each). Trimming removed 6 bases at V and 6 bases at J, with 22 bases between. This CDR3 is 16 amino acids long. Per the germline V gene, CDR1 is SGHTS and CDR2 is YDEGEE.

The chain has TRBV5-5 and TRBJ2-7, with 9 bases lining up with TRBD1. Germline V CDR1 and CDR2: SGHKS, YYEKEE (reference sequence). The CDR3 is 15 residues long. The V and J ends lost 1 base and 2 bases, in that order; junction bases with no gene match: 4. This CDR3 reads CASSLLGQGAYEQYV. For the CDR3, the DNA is TGTGCCAGCAGCTTGTTGGGACAGGGAGCCTACGAGCAGTACGTC.

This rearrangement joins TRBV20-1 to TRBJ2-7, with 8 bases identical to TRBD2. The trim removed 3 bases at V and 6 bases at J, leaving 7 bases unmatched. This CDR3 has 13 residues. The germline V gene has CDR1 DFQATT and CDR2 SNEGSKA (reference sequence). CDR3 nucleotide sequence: TGCAGTGCTAGTAGCGGGACCCTGGGCGAGCAGTACTTC. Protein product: CSASSGTLGEQYF.